In this sample, the clone carrying this T cell receptor (beta chain) turned up a few times. These data are taken from a study of patients and donors after allogeneic stem cell transplantation. J gave up 3 bases and V 6 bases, and 8 bases lay outside the gene matches. CDR3 length: 13 residues. Germline values: CDR1 SQVTM, CDR2 ANQGSEA. Via MiXCR, TCRdb re-called the RT-PCR reads, giving one row per CDR3 protein. The sample includes 190,000 or so distinct CDR3 sequences, around two fifths seen only once; the top ten take around 35%. This clonotype was sampled from a human donor who was either an allogeneic HSCT recipient or a stem cell or donor lymphocyte infusion donor (not recorded which). It is not recorded whose cells these are; they may come from a transplant donor. The material sequenced was blood, either unsorted or a sorted T cell fraction (not recorded which). V is TRBV29-1 and J is TRBJ2-7; 7 positions agree with TRBD2. CDR3 nucleotide sequence: TGCAGCGTGGGCCCTAGCGGAAACTACGAGCAGTACTTC. This translates into CSVGPSGNYEQYF.